Below are 27 T cell receptor beta chains sequenced from a single sample in a study of blood T cell repertoires in COVID-19. The method was immunoSEQ multiplex PCR; TCRdb's version includes in-frame clones alone and lacks a portion of them. The table shows approximately 90,000 clones, with nearly 80% occurring only once. The sequenced material came from peripheral blood. The origin of the receptors is a man between 70 and 80 years old with COVID-19, enrolled during active disease.

This clone has just one count. The chain combines TRBV2 with TRBJ2-7; weak D call: TRBD2 (5 bases). V lost 7 bases and J 4 bases, leaving 14 bases between the germline ends. Germline loops: CDR1 SNHLY, CDR2 FYNNEI. The CDR3 is 13 amino acids. The CDR3 coding sequence is TGTGCCAGCAAAGAGGGCTCCCAGTACGAGCAGTACTTC. This gives the protein CASKEGSQYEQYF.

J is TRBJ1-5 and V is TRBV10-1; D is undetermined. Trimming stripped 5 bases from V and 0 bases from J, with 5 bases between. This CDR3 has 13 residues. Germline CDR1 WNHNN, CDR2 SYGVQD (reference sequence). CDR3 in DNA: TGCGCCAGCAGTCGTAATAGCAATCAGCCCCAGCATTTT. This sequence encodes CASSRNSNQPQHF.

The chain couples TRBV11-2 to TRBJ1-1, with D tentatively TRBD1 (6 bases). There are 18 residues in the CDR3. Per germline, CDR1 SGHAT and CDR2 FQNNGV. V was clipped by 1 base and J by 5 bases, with 23 bases between them. CDR3 protein: CASSLGLTIKGQGTEAFF. The CDR3 DNA is TGTGCCAGCAGCTTAGGCCTGACCATTAAGGGTCAGGGGACTGAAGCTTTCTTT.

This chain links TRBV12-3 or TRBV12-4 with TRBJ2-3; a weak D match, TRBD1 (5 bases). The CDR3 contains 11 residues. V was shortened by 6 bases and J by 10 bases, with 11 bases between the two germline ends. The CDR3 spells CASRSVGAQYF. DNA for the CDR3: TGTGCCAGCAGATCAGTAGGGGCGCAGTATTTT.

The chain joins TRBV28 to TRBJ1-1; 8 bases are a match to TRBD1. Looked up from germline, CDR1 is MDHEN and CDR2 is SYDVKM. The ends lost 1 base at V and 9 bases at J; junction bases unmatched: 7. The CDR3 contains 14 residues. CDR3: CASSLSTGQGKAFF. CDR3 sequence (DNA): TGTGCCAGCAGTTTATCCACAGGACAGGGCAAAGCTTTCTTT.

The V gene is TRBV11-3, the J gene TRBJ1-1; D not certain. The CDR3 consists of 15 residues. The V gene lost 5 bases and the J gene lost 1 base, with 14 bases spanning the gap. CDR1 is SGHNT, CDR2 YENEEA, per germline. CDR3 sequence: CASSPSLGRNTEAFF. The CDR3, as DNA: TGTGCCAGCAGCCCCTCGCTGGGGAGGAACACTGAAGCTTTCTTT.

The chain recombines TRBV27 with TRBJ1-5, with 8 positions matching TRBD1. The V segment lost 6 bases and the J segment 2 bases; nucleotides outside the gene matches: 12. Germline CDR1 reads MNHEY; CDR2 reads SMNVEV (reference sequence). The CDR3 has 17 residues. In DNA, the CDR3 is TGTGCCAGCAGCCACCCATCCGGGACAGGACGCAATCAGCCCCAGCATTTT. This encodes CASSHPSGTGRNQPQHF.

This rearrangement joins TRBV24-1 to TRBJ1-3; 7 bases map to TRBD1. V trimming: 2 bases; J trimming: 1 base; junction bases outside the gene matches: 1. CDR1 KGHDR and CDR2 SFDVKD come from the germline V gene. The CDR3 contains 15 residues. Here the CDR3 DNA reads TGTGCCACCAGTGATTCCAGGGGGTCTGGAAACACCATATATTTT. This sequence encodes CATSDSRGSGNTIYF.

The chain employs TRBV3-1 (or the pseudogene TRBV3-2) and TRBJ2-1, with D possibly matching TRBD2 (6 bases). Germline lookup yields CDR1 LGHDT and CDR2 YNNKEL (reference sequence). V lost 4 bases and J 3 bases, leaving 10 bases between the germline ends. The CDR3 has 14 amino acids. CDR3 DNA: TGTGCCAGCAGCCTCGAGGGACTCTACAATGAGCAGTTCTTC. Translating gives CASSLEGLYNEQFF.

This clone was seen more than once but under ten times. The V and J genes are TRBV15 and TRBJ1-2; 8 bases line up with TRBD1. The trim removed 6 bases at V and 8 bases at J, leaving 11 bases unmatched. Germline V gives CDR1 LNHNV, CDR2 YYDKDF (reference sequence). CDR3 length: 14 amino acids. The CDR3 region is CATSNRGKVEGYTF. The CDR3 DNA follows: TGTGCCACCAGTAACAGGGGGAAGGTGGAGGGCTACACCTTC. Together with reference TRBV15 and TRBJ1-2, the CDR3 gives the full variable domain: DAMVIQNPRYQVTQFGKPVTLSCSQTLNHNVMYWYQQKSSQAPKLLFHYYDKDFNNEADTPDNFQSRRPNTSFCFLDIRSPGLGDTAMYLCATSNRGKVEGYTFGSGTRLTVV.

V and J are TRBV6-5 and TRBJ2-7, with TRBD1 as a possible D gene (5 bases). The germline gives CDR1 MNHEY, CDR2 SVGAGI. V was clipped by 0 bases and J by 3 bases, with 9 bases between them. The CDR3 runs 14 residues. CDR3 bases: TGTGCCAGCAGTTACTCGTTCCAGGGCTACGAGCAGTACTTC. It codes for CASSYSFQGYEQYF.

This clone was seen once. The gene calls are TRBV7-2 and TRBJ2-7; D may be TRBD2 (5 bases). With 4 bases removed from V and 5 bases from J, the gap between germline ends came to 18 bases. The CDR3 sequence is 15 residues long. Germline CDR1 is SGHTA and CDR2 is FQGNSA. This CDR3 reads CASSSSGRVPHEQYF. DNA of the CDR3: TGTGCCAGCAGCTCATCGGGAAGGGTCCCCCACGAGCAGTACTTC.

The gene calls are TRBV28 and TRBJ2-6; D remains ambiguous. The V end lost 7 bases, the J end lost 0 bases, and 10 bases lay between the germline ends. CDR3 size: 15 residues. The V gene's germline CDR1 is MDHEN and CDR2 SYDVKM. The CDR3 bases are TGTGCCAGCACCCGTCCTTACTCTGGGGCCAACGTCCTGACTTTC. Translating gives CASTRPYSGANVLTF.

The CDR3 nucleotides read TGTGCCAGCAGGACCGGGACAGGGGGAAGCAATCAGCCCCAGCATTTT. Translating gives CASRTGTGGSNQPQHF. The chain joins TRBV27 to TRBJ1-5; TRBD1 matches at 11 bases. V gave up 6 bases and J gave up 1 base; unmatched junction bases: 5. There are 16 residues in the CDR3. Germline V CDR1 and CDR2: MNHEY, SMNVEV (reference sequence).

The chain uses TRBV7-9 and TRBJ2-5, with TRBD2 matching over 14 bases. This CDR3 has 14 amino acids. Looked up from germline, CDR1 is SEHNR and CDR2 is FQNEAQ (reference sequence). Trimming at V came to 5 bases and at J to 10 bases, leaving 6 bases not matched to a gene. The CDR3 loop is CASSPGTSGGHQYF. In nucleotides, the CDR3 is TGTGCCAGCAGCCCCGGGACTAGCGGGGGACACCAGTACTTC.

V usage is TRBV5-4 and J usage is TRBJ1-6, with D perhaps TRBD1 (5 bases). The CDR3 contains 14 residues. Deletions cut 6 bases from V and 6 bases from J, with 13 bases between. CDR1 is SGHNT and CDR2 is YYREEE in the germline V gene (reference sequence). The DNA for the CDR3 is TGTGCCAGCAAAACCGGGACTAGTAATTCACCCCTCCACTTT. It translates to CASKTGTSNSPLHF.

The chain links TRBV11-3 to TRBJ2-3; 7 bases agree with TRBD1. Germline V CDR1 and CDR2: SGHNT, YENEEA. After removal of 5 bases from V and 6 bases from J, the junction contained 8 bases not matched to a gene. CDR3 length: 14 amino acids. CDR3 sequence: CASSQRDSLDTQYF. Written as DNA, the CDR3 is TGTGCCAGCAGCCAACGGGACAGCTTGGATACGCAGTATTTT.

The V call is TRBV11-2, the J call TRBJ2-5; 14 bases line up with TRBD2. The CDR3 is 14 amino acids. V trimming: 8 bases; J trimming: 5 bases; junction bases outside the gene matches: 4. Germline V gene sequence: CDR1 SGHAT, CDR2 FQNNGV. The CDR3 bases are TGTGCCAGCGGGACTAGCGGGGGTGCGGAGACCCAGTACTTC. Translating it yields CASGTSGGAETQYF.

The chain uses TRBV9 and TRBJ1-6; D perhaps matches TRBD1 (5 bases). The CDR3 covers 15 residues. Trimming removed 1 base at V and 9 bases at J, with 14 bases between. Germline CDR1 is SGDLS and CDR2 is YYNGEE. Here the CDR3 DNA reads TGTGCCAGCAGCGTAAGGGGAAGAGGCGGTTCACCCCTCCACTTT. Residues: CASSVRGRGGSPLHF.

The gene calls are TRBV19 and TRBJ2-5; 8 bases are a match to TRBD2. The germline V gene encodes CDR1 LNHDA and CDR2 SQIVND (reference sequence). The CDR3 consists of 14 residues. The trim removed 6 bases at V and 4 bases at J, leaving 7 bases unmatched. The chain's CDR3 is CASSRGGVGETQYF. CDR3 sequence (DNA): TGTGCCAGTAGCCGGGGGGGCGTCGGAGAGACCCAGTACTTC.

The chain couples TRBV20-1 to TRBJ1-1; a weak D match, TRBD1 (5 bases). Germline V lookup: CDR1 DFQATT, CDR2 SNEGSKA (reference sequence). This CDR3 comprises 11 residues. The ends were cut back, 3 bases at V and 12 bases at J, with 14 bases in the middle. The CDR3 sequence is CSASGGDRTFF. As DNA, the CDR3 is TGCAGTGCTAGTGGGGGGGATCGGACTTTCTTT.

The chain employs TRBV18 and TRBJ2-7; 8 nucleotides agree with TRBD2. The V gene's germline CDR1 is KGHSH and CDR2 LQKENI. This CDR3 is 15 amino acids long. V dropped 3 bases and J dropped 5; count of bases not matched to a gene: 9. The CDR3 DNA is TGTGCCAGCTCACCGCAAGCGGGAGATGGCGACGAGCAGTACTTC. Translated: CASSPQAGDGDEQYF.

The chain joins TRBV7-2 to TRBJ1-1; 10 nucleotides align to TRBD1. Germline V gene lookup returns CDR1 SGHTA and CDR2 FQGNSA. J gave up 1 base and V 5 bases, and 4 bases lay outside the gene matches. The CDR3 sequence is 15 residues long. CDR3 bases: TGTGCCAGCAGCGGACGGACAGGGGGGAACACTGAAGCTTTCTTT. Residues: CASSGRTGGNTEAFF.

This clone was picked up a small number of times. The J gene is TRBJ2-7, the V gene TRBV27, with a possible D match to TRBD2 (7 bases). The CDR3 is 14 amino acids. Trimming pared 6 bases from V and 2 bases from J, leaving 14 bases between. Germline V gene lookup returns CDR1 MNHEY and CDR2 SMNVEV (reference sequence). The CDR3 sequence: CASRSGDYTYEQYF. The CDR3 DNA sequence: TGTGCCAGCAGGTCAGGGGACTACACCTACGAGCAGTACTTC.

The rearrangement uses TRBV30 and TRBJ1-2; a possible D gene is TRBD1 (5 bases). Trimming stripped 4 bases from V and 2 bases from J, with 11 bases between. Germline assignment: CDR1 GTSNPN and CDR2 SVGIG (reference sequence). CDR3 length equals 13 residues. This CDR3 reads CAWILRGNYGYTF. DNA of the CDR3: TGTGCCTGGATCCTCCGGGGGAACTATGGCTACACCTTC.

This chain joins TRBV10-3 and TRBJ1-4; 9 positions match TRBD1. The CDR3 runs to 15 residues. Per the germline V gene, CDR1 is ENHRY and CDR2 is SYGVKD. V shed 4 bases and J 7 bases; nucleotides not matched to a gene: 7. The CDR3 DNA is TGTGCCATCAGTGGCGGGGGACAGGGTACTGAAAAACTGTTTTTT. It encodes CAISGGGQGTEKLFF.

This clone is medium-sized within its sample. This chain connects TRBV12-3 or TRBV12-4 to TRBJ2-7; tentatively, D is TRBD1 (5 bases). The CDR3 is 13 amino acids. Trimming took 3 bases from V and 7 from J, leaving 13 bases between them. The CDR3 region is CASSFLGRGEQYF. The CDR3 bases are TGTGCCAGCAGTTTTCTGGGTAGGGGTGAGCAGTACTTC.